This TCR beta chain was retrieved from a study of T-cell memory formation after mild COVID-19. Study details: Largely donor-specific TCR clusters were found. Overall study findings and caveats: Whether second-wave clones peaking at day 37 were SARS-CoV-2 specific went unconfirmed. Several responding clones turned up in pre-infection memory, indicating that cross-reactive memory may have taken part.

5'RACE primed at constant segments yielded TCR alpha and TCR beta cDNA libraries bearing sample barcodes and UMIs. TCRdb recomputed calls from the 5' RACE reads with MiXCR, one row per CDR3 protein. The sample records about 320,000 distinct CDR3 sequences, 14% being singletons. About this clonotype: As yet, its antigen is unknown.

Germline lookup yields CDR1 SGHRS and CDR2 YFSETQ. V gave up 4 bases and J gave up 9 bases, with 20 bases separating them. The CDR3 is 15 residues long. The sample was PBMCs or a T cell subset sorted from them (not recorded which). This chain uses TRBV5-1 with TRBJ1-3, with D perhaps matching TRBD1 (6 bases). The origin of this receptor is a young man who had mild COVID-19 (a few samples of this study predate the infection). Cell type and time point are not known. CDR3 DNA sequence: TGCGCCAGCAGCAGAGAAACAGGGATGAGTGGCACCATATATTTT. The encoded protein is CASSRETGMSGTIYF.